A single sample gave rise to the 14 T cell receptor beta chains below, sequenced in a study of blood T cell repertoires in COVID-19. Generated by immunoSEQ multiplex PCR, the TCRdb table keeps only in-frame clones and is missing some. Here the sample spans 180,000 or so clones, roughly 80% being singletons. The material sequenced was peripheral blood. Source of these receptors: a middle-aged man who had recovered from COVID-19.

The V gene is TRBV18, the J gene TRBJ2-5; tentatively, D is TRBD1 (5 bases). The CDR3 is 13 residues long. The germline gives CDR1 KGHSH, CDR2 LQKENI. The germline V and J ends were trimmed by 5 bases and 5 bases, with 12 bases remaining between them. The CDR3 bases are TGTGCCAGCTCAGGATCCAAGGGGGAGACCCAGTACTTC. Protein: CASSGSKGETQYF.

J is TRBJ1-2 and V is TRBV28; TRBD1 matches at 8 bases. The CDR3 sequence is 17 residues long. Germline V gene sequence: CDR1 MDHEN, CDR2 SYDVKM. The junction had 16 bases not matched to a gene; V was cut back by 5 bases and J by 5 bases. The CDR3 protein is CASSRPGTGNGPYGYTF. CDR3 DNA sequence: TGTGCCAGCAGTCGTCCCGGGACAGGAAACGGCCCATATGGCTACACCTTC.

This clone has only a few counts. The chain employs TRBV9 and TRBJ2-7; weak D call: TRBD1 (5 bases). The CDR3 is made up of 15 amino acids. Deletions cut 0 bases from V and 2 bases from J, with 12 bases between. Germline values: CDR1 SGDLS, CDR2 YYNGEE. CDR3 loop: CASSVAPQETYEQYF. Here the CDR3 DNA reads TGTGCCAGCAGCGTAGCTCCACAGGAAACCTACGAGCAGTACTTC.

The chain combines TRBV29-1 with TRBJ1-2; 7 positions agree with TRBD1. The ends lost 1 base at V and 2 bases at J; junction bases unmatched: 7. CDR1 is SQVTM and CDR2 is ANQGSEA in the germline V gene. CDR3 length equals 15 residues. Written as DNA, the CDR3 is TGCAGCGTTGAAGCAGGGGGAAGAAGGAACTATGGCTACACCTTC. It specifies CSVEAGGRRNYGYTF.

V gene TRBV30 combines with J gene TRBJ2-2, with 9 positions matching TRBD1. J lost 6 bases, V lost 0 bases, and 11 bases had no gene match. The germline gives CDR1 GTSNPN, CDR2 SVGIG (reference sequence). The length of the CDR3 is 17 residues. CDR3 sequence reads: CAWSVRFGQGTPGELFF. The CDR3 DNA reads TGTGCCTGGAGTGTACGGTTTGGACAGGGGACTCCCGGGGAGCTGTTTTTT.

The chain combines TRBV4-1 with TRBJ1-1, with 7 bases fitting TRBD1. The germline V gene encodes CDR1 MGHRA and CDR2 YSYEKL. CDR3 length equals 15 residues. V gave up 4 bases and J gave up 1 base; unmatched junction bases: 6. The CDR3 sequence is CASSRRDRANTEAFF. CDR3 sequence (DNA): TGCGCCAGCAGCCGCCGAGACAGGGCGAACACTGAAGCTTTCTTT.

This rearrangement joins TRBV29-1 to TRBJ1-3; D perhaps matches TRBD1 (6 bases). Germline V gives CDR1 SQVTM, CDR2 ANQGSEA. CDR3 size: 14 residues. Deletions cut 4 bases from V and 3 bases from J, with 13 bases between. CDR3 in DNA: TGCAGCGTTGTTCCCAGGGGTGATGGAAACACCATATATTTT. Its translation: CSVVPRGDGNTIYF.

V gene TRBV6-5 combines with J gene TRBJ2-7, with D hard to call. The CDR3 covers 16 residues. CDR1 and CDR2 from the germline V gene are MNHEY and SVGAGI. Trimming pared 0 bases from V and 0 bases from J, leaving 12 bases between. The CDR3 is CASSYSGSLGSYEQYF. The CDR3 DNA reads as TGTGCCAGCAGTTACTCGGGCAGCCTCGGCTCCTACGAGCAGTACTTC.

V gene TRBV7-7 combines with J gene TRBJ2-1, with D possibly TRBD2 on 6 matching bases. The CDR3 loop spans 16 amino acids. CDR1 and CDR2 (germline): SSHAT, FNYEAQ (reference sequence). The V and J ends lost 2 bases and 6 bases respectively, with 17 bases between them. CDR3 protein: CASSLRMGGGINEQFF. Written as DNA, the CDR3 is TGTGCCAGCAGCTTAAGGATGGGAGGAGGCATCAATGAGCAGTTCTTC.

J is TRBJ2-3 and V is TRBV5-6, with TRBD2 matching 11 bases. This CDR3 contains 16 residues. With 1 base clipped from V and 4 bases from J, the junction kept 5 bases outside the gene matches. CDR1 is SGHDT, CDR2 YYEEEE, per germline. The chain's CDR3 is CASSLFVAGGSDTQYF. The CDR3 nucleotides read TGTGCCAGCAGCTTGTTTGTAGCGGGAGGGTCAGATACGCAGTATTTT.

V gene TRBV29-1 combines with J gene TRBJ1-1; unclear D gene. V was trimmed by 6 bases and J by 0 bases, leaving 17 bases between them. This CDR3 is built from 15 residues. Germline lookup yields CDR1 SQVTM and CDR2 ANQGSEA. As DNA, the CDR3 is TGCAGCGTCCCCGGGGTGTCAACCCTGAACACTGAAGCTTTCTTT. This codes for CSVPGVSTLNTEAFF.

The chain recombines TRBV3-1 (or the pseudogene TRBV3-2) with TRBJ1-1; D call uncertain. Germline CDR1 LGHDT, CDR2 YNNKEL (reference sequence). The CDR3 is made up of 13 amino acids. V gave up 2 bases and J gave up 10 bases, with 14 bases separating them. CDR3 residues: CASSQTGNMGAFF. The CDR3 DNA sequence: TGTGCCAGCAGCCAAACGGGGAACATGGGAGCTTTCTTT.

The genes are TRBV7-2 and TRBJ2-5; D is undetermined. The CDR3 spans 14 residues. Trimming removed 5 bases at V and 2 bases at J, with 12 bases between. The germline V gene has CDR1 SGHTA and CDR2 FQGNSA. CDR3 loop: CASSLGGAQETQYF. The CDR3, as DNA: TGTGCCAGCAGCCTCGGCGGCGCTCAAGAGACCCAGTACTTC.

The DNA for the CDR3 is TGTGCCAGTAGTTGGCAGGGTGAGACCCAGTACTTC. As protein: CASSWQGETQYF. This chain links TRBV19 with TRBJ2-5; D might be TRBD1 (5 bases). The V and J ends lost 5 bases and 5 bases respectively, with 9 bases between them. The CDR3 has 12 amino acids. Germline CDR1 LNHDA, CDR2 SQIVND (reference sequence).